What follows is one TCR beta chain and its context. Its antigen is unknown. TCRdb analysed the multiplex PCR reads with MiXCR anew, one entry per CDR3 protein. The table includes about 52,000 distinct CDR3 sequences, roughly 39% detected once. This CDR3 spans 11 amino acids. CDR1 is LNHDA, CDR2 SQIVND, per germline (reference sequence). The V gene lost 10 bases and the J gene lost 13 bases, with 17 bases spanning the gap. The sample originates from a study of breast tumors, draining lymph nodes, adjacent tissues. Whole-study results and caveats: Luminal-like breast cancer showed significantly greater tumor-nontumor repertoire similarity than basal-like breast cancer did.

The chain joins TRBV19 to TRBJ2-1; a possible D gene is TRBD1 (5 bases). The sequence was collected from a female donor with breast cancer. Some clones in this sample may be carry-over from other donors' samples. Sequencing input: breast tumor tissue. CDR3 sequence: CATKGRKGQFF. The DNA of the CDR3 is TGTGCCACCAAGGGGCGGAAGGGTCAGTTCTTC. Full variable domain (outside the CDR3, taken from reference TRBV19 and TRBJ2-1): DGGITQSPKYLFRKEGQNVTLSCEQNLNHDAMYWYRQDPGQGLRLIYYSQIVNDFQKGDIAEGYSVSREKKESFPLTVTSAQKNPTAFYLCATKGRKGQFFGPGTRLTVL.